The 15 T cell receptor beta chains in this list originate from one sample, sequenced in a study of T cell responses to AZD1222 COVID-19 vaccine (dated by TCRdb to the early 2020s). Library preparation used the immunoSEQ multiplex PCR assay. TCRdb carries this immuneACCESS record with in-frame sequences only. Its versions omit some clonotypes, under half of them owing to an unresolved V gene in the studies checked, with the rest unexplained. The sample has over 110,000 clones on record, about 90% of them singletons. Clones ranked in the top ten supply 1.5% to 2% of the sample. The time point label here, explained by the study, means: about 28 days (+/-7) after the second vaccine dose. Sequenced material: peripheral blood, taken 28 days after the second AZD1222 dose. The receptors were gathered from an adult who received the AZD1222 COVID-19 vaccine.

This clone has only one observation. This chain uses TRBV19 with TRBJ1-2; possible D gene TRBD1, 6 bases. The germline V gene has CDR1 LNHDA and CDR2 SQIVND (reference sequence). The CDR3 loop spans 12 amino acids. The germline V and J ends were trimmed by 6 bases and 8 bases, with 13 bases remaining between them. CDR3 sequence: CASRPQGRGYTF. In DNA form, the CDR3 reads TGTGCCAGTAGGCCTCAGGGGAGAGGCTACACCTTC.

V and J are TRBV9 and TRBJ2-2; 9 nucleotides line up with TRBD2. Germline CDR1 SGDLS, CDR2 YYNGEE. The CDR3 totals 16 residues. The J segment lost 2 bases and the V segment lost 3 bases, leaving 5 bases of the junction unmatched. The CDR3 DNA follows: TGTGCCAGCAGCGCCGGGACTAGCCGCAACACCGGGGAGCTGTTTTTT. It encodes CASSAGTSRNTGELFF.

V and J are TRBV28 and TRBJ1-5; TRBD1 aligns across 11 bases. CDR3 length equals 16 residues. The germline V gene encodes CDR1 MDHEN and CDR2 SYDVKM. The J segment lost 7 bases and the V segment lost 5 bases, leaving 10 bases of the junction unmatched. CDR3 residues: CASSPSDRGRLQPQHF. Written as DNA, the CDR3 is TGTGCCAGCAGTCCTTCGGACAGGGGGCGTCTACAGCCCCAGCATTTT.

This clone appeared once. The chain has TRBV9 and TRBJ2-2, with no clear D. CDR1 is SGDLS and CDR2 is YYNGEE in the germline V gene. The CDR3 contains 12 residues. V was clipped by 4 bases and J by 6 bases, with 7 bases between them. CDR3 residues: CASSPNAGELFF. The CDR3 coding sequence is TGTGCCAGCAGCCCAAACGCCGGGGAGCTGTTTTTT. The variable domain in full, with the rest retrieved from reference TRBV9 and TRBJ2-2, is DSGVTQTPKHLITATGQRVTLRCSPRSGDLSVYWYQQSLDQGLQFLIQYYNGEERAKGNILERFSAQQFPDLHSELNLSSLELGDSALYFCASSPNAGELFFGEGSRLTVL.

The rearrangement links TRBV11-2 to TRBJ2-1, with D possibly being TRBD2 (5 bases). This CDR3 contains 15 residues. Trimming cost V 6 bases and J 0 bases, with 12 bases left between them. Germline CDR1 and CDR2: SGHAT and FQNNGV. CDR3 DNA: TGTGCCAGCAGAATAACGGGGAGCTCCTACAATGAGCAGTTCTTC. Translated: CASRITGSSYNEQFF.

J is TRBJ1-1 and V is TRBV19; D is unresolved. The V gene lost 0 bases and the J gene lost 0 bases, with 14 bases spanning the gap. CDR3 length: 17 amino acids. Germline loops: CDR1 LNHDA, CDR2 SQIVND (reference sequence). CDR3 amino acids: CASSIDGRARLNTEAFF. DNA for the CDR3: TGTGCCAGTAGTATAGATGGGAGGGCAAGATTGAACACTGAAGCTTTCTTT.

The chain has TRBV10-3 and TRBJ2-1; the D gene is possibly TRBD1 (6 bases). CDR3 length: 15 amino acids. The V and J ends lost 0 bases and 6 bases respectively, with 12 bases between them. Germline V lookup: CDR1 ENHRY, CDR2 SYGVKD. The CDR3 bases are TGTGCCATCAGTGAGTCTAGGGCAGGGGCCAATGAGCAGTTCTTC. Amino acid sequence: CAISESRAGANEQFF.

The gene calls are TRBV18 and TRBJ2-1; 15 bases are a match to TRBD2. Germline assignment: CDR1 KGHSH and CDR2 LQKENI. V shed 0 bases and J 4 bases; nucleotides not matched to a gene: 4. The CDR3 has 18 residues. This CDR3 reads CASSPPGLAGGSYNEQFF. The CDR3 coding sequence is TGTGCCAGCTCACCACCGGGACTAGCGGGGGGTTCGTACAATGAGCAGTTCTTC.

The chain links TRBV5-1 to TRBJ1-4; a possible D gene is TRBD1 (5 bases). Germline V CDR1 and CDR2: SGHRS, YFSETQ. The germline V and J ends were trimmed by 4 bases and 7 bases, with 14 bases remaining between them. This CDR3 region has 14 residues. CDR3 bases: TGCGCCAGCAGCACCGCCTCGGGGGGTGAAAAACTGTTTTTT. As protein: CASSTASGGEKLFF.

This chain connects TRBV19 to TRBJ2-4; TRBD1 might be the D (5 bases). Germline lookup yields CDR1 LNHDA and CDR2 SQIVND (reference sequence). The ends were cut back, 9 bases at V and 0 bases at J, with 15 bases in the middle. The CDR3 sequence is 15 residues long. This CDR3 reads CASSVTVLAKNIQYF. In DNA form, the CDR3 reads TGTGCCAGCTCCGTGACAGTCTTAGCCAAAAACATTCAGTACTTC.

The table lists this clone with a few counts. This chain uses TRBV5-1 with TRBJ1-1; perhaps TRBD1 as D (6 bases). V was pared by 0 bases and J by 4 bases, with 10 bases between. Looked up from germline, CDR1 is SGHRS and CDR2 is YFSETQ. This CDR3 is 14 amino acids long. The CDR3 sequence is CASSLGSGATEAFF. The CDR3 DNA reads as TGCGCCAGCAGCTTGGGGTCGGGGGCCACTGAAGCTTTCTTT.

The chain employs TRBV7-8 and TRBJ1-5; 8 bases line up with TRBD1. Losses at the gene ends were 1 base for V and 4 bases for J; bases not matched to a gene: 6. The CDR3 length is 16 residues. Germline V gene data show CDR1 as SGHVS and CDR2 as FQNEAQ. The CDR3 loop is CASSLDLTGGNQPQHF. The CDR3 coding sequence is TGTGCCAGCAGCTTAGATCTTACAGGGGGAAATCAGCCCCAGCATTTT.

The J gene is TRBJ1-6, the V gene TRBV7-3; a possible D gene is TRBD1 (6 bases). Germline V gene data show CDR1 as SGHTA and CDR2 as FQGTGA. The CDR3 extends over 14 amino acids. Trimming took off 5 bases at V and 9 bases at J, with 14 bases between the two ends. Here the CDR3 DNA reads TGTGCCAGCAGCCCTACAGGGAGCGGTTCACCCCTCCACTTT. It translates to CASSPTGSGSPLHF. Looking up the rest from reference TRBV7-3 and TRBJ1-6 gives the full variable domain: GAGVSQTPSNKVTEKGKYVELRCDPISGHTALYWYRQSLGQGPEFLIYFQGTGAADDSGLPNDRFFAVRPEGSVSTLKIQRTERGDSAVYLCASSPTGSGSPLHFGNGTRLTVT.

The V call is TRBV27, the J call TRBJ2-1, with 12 nucleotides matching TRBD1. CDR1 and CDR2 from the germline V gene are MNHEY and SMNVEV (reference sequence). With 0 bases clipped from V and 3 bases from J, the junction kept 6 bases outside the gene matches. CDR3 length: 18 residues. The CDR3 region is CASSLSGGQGANYNEQFF. The DNA of the CDR3 is TGTGCCAGCAGTTTATCGGGGGGACAGGGGGCTAACTACAATGAGCAGTTCTTC.

The chain is built from TRBV11-2 and TRBJ2-5; possible D gene TRBD2, 5 bases. CDR1 is SGHAT, CDR2 FQNNGV, per germline. The CDR3 has 14 amino acids. V was pared by 5 bases and J by 2 bases, with 12 bases between. This chain's CDR3 is CASSRDYLQETQYF. CDR3 nucleotides: TGTGCCAGCAGCCGAGACTACCTTCAAGAGACCCAGTACTTC.